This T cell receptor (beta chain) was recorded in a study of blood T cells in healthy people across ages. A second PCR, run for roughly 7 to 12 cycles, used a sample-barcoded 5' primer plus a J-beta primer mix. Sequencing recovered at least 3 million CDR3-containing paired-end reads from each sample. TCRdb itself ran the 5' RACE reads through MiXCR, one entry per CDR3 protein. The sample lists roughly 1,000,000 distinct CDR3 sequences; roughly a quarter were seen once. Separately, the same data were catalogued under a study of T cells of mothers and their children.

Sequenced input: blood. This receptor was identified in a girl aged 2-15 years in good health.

DNA for the CDR3: TGTGCCAGCAGCTTGTGGGCGTCCTACAATGAGCAGTTCTTC. Its translation: CASSLWASYNEQFF. J is TRBJ2-1 and V is TRBV5-5, with unresolved D. This CDR3 spans 14 amino acids. Germline V gene data show CDR1 as SGHKS and CDR2 as YYEKEE (reference sequence). V was pared by 1 base and J by 1 base, with 6 bases between.